This section outlines one T cell receptor beta chain sequence together with its context. What it recognizes is unknown. TCRdb re-analysed the reads in MiXCR, keeping a single row per CDR3 protein. This sample has 300,000 to 400,000 distinct CDR3 sequences, with just under 30% found just once. The sample is drawn from a study of T cell repertoires in cytomegalovirus infection. Study-level background: Selected CMV epitopes included recently identified HLA-C-restricted ones as well as well-studied HLA-B-restricted ones. From public TCR beta signatures came an indication of both CMV infection and matching HLA type. General study results and limits: Cumulative public TCR beta family frequency identified carriers of CMV plus the relevant HLA.

The ends lost 2 bases at V and 2 bases at J; junction bases unmatched: 2. The germline gives CDR1 SGHRS, CDR2 YFSETQ. The CDR3 covers 16 residues. This material consisted of cultured PBMCs, taken from culture after CMV antigen stimulation. The genes are TRBV5-1 and TRBJ2-2; 11 bases agree with TRBD2. The sequence was obtained from a human donor in good health (CMV status not recorded). Some clones in this sample may be carry-over from other donors' samples. The CDR3 bases are TGCGCCAGCAGCTTCCTAGCGGGAGGAAACACCGGGGAGCTGTTTTTT. It translates to CASSFLAGGNTGELFF.